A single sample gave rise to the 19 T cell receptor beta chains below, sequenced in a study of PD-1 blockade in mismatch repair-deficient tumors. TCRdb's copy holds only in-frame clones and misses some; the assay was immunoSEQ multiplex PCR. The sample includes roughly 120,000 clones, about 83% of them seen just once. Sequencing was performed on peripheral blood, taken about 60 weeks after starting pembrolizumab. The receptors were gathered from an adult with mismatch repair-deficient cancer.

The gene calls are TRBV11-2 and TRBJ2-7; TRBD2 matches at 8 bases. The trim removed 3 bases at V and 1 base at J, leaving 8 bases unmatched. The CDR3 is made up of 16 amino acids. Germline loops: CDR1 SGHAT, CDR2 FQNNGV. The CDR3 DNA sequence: TGTGCCAGCAGCTTCCCACTAGCGGCTCCTTCCTACGAGCAGTACTTC. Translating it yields CASSFPLAAPSYEQYF. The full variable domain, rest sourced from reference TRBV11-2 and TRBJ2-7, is EAGVAQSPRYKIIEKRQSVAFWCNPISGHATLYWYQQILGQGPKLLIQFQNNGVVDDSQLPKDRFSAERLKGVDSTLKIQPAKLEDSAVYLCASSFPLAAPSYEQYFGPGTRLTVT.

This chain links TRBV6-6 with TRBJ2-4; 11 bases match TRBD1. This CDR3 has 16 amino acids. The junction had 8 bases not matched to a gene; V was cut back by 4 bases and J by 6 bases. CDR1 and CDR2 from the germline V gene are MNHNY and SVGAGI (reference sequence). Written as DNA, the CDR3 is TGTGCCAGCAGTTCCCGGACAGGGGGCTCGGTAAACATTCAGTACTTC. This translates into CASSSRTGGSVNIQYF.

Here the CDR3 reads CASSLPSPGTDTQYF. The CDR3 bases are TGCGCCAGCAGCCTGCCCTCCCCGGGCACAGATACGCAGTATTTT. J is TRBJ2-3 and V is TRBV4-1; unclear D gene. V was cut by 4 bases and J by 1 base, with 12 bases left in between. There are 15 residues in the CDR3. Germline V gene sequence: CDR1 MGHRA, CDR2 YSYEKL.

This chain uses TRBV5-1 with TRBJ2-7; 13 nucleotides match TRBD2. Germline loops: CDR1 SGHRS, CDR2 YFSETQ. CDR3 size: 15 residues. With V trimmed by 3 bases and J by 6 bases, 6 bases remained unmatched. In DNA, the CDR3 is TGCGCCAGCAGCTCCGGACTAGCGGGAGTTCCCGAGCAGTACTTC. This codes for CASSSGLAGVPEQYF.

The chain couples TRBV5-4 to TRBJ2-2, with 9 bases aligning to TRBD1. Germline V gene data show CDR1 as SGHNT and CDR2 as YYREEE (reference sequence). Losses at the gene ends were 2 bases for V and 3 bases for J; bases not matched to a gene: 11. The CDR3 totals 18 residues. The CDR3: CASSFRDRVLWDTGELFF. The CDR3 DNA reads TGTGCCAGCAGCTTCCGGGACAGGGTGTTGTGGGACACCGGGGAGCTGTTTTTT.

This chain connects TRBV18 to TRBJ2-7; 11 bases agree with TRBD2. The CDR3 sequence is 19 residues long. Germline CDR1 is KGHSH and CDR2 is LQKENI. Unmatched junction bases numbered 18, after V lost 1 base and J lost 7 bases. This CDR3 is CASSPRAGQGTSGNAEQYF. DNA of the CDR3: TGTGCCAGCTCACCACGGGCCGGACAGGGGACTAGCGGTAACGCAGAGCAGTACTTC.

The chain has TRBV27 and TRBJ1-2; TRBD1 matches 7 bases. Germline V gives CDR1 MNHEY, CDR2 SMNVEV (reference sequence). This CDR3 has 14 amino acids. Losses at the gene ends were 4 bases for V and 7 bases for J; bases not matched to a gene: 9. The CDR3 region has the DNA TGTGCCAGCAGTTCTGACAGGGCATTGCGTGGCTACACCTTC. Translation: CASSSDRALRGYTF.

The CDR3 sequence: CASSLVGGSGEQFF. The CDR3 bases are TGTGCCAGCAGCTTAGTGGGCGGGAGCGGTGAGCAGTTCTTC. This rearrangement joins TRBV7-2 to TRBJ2-1, with TRBD2 identical over 7 bases. Per germline, CDR1 SGHTA and CDR2 FQGNSA. The V and J ends lost 1 base and 9 bases, in that order; junction bases with no gene match: 6. The CDR3 has 14 residues.

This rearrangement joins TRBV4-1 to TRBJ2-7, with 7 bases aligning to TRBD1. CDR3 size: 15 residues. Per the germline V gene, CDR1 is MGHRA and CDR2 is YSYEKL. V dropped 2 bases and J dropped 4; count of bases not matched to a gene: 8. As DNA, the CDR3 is TGCGCCAGCAGCCAATGGTCAGGGGGTGGGTACGAGCAGTACTTC. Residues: CASSQWSGGGYEQYF.

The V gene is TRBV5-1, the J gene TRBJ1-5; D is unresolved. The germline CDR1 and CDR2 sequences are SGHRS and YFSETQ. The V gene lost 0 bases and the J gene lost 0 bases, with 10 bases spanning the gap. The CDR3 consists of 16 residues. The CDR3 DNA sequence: TGCGCCAGCAGCTTGGCCCCAGTCGATAGCAATCAGCCCCAGCATTTT. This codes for CASSLAPVDSNQPQHF.

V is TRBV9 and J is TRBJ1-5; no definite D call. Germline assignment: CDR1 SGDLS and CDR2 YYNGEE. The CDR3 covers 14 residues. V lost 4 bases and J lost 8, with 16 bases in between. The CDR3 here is CASSSTFSGEPQHF. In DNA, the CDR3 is TGTGCCAGCAGCTCTACGTTTTCGGGTGAGCCCCAGCATTTT.

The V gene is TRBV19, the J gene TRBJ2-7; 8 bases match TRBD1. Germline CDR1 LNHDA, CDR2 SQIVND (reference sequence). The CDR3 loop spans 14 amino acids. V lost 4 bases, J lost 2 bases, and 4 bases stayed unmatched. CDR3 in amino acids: CASSTRGQAYEQYF. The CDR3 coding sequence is TGTGCCAGTAGTACAAGGGGACAGGCCTACGAGCAGTACTTC.

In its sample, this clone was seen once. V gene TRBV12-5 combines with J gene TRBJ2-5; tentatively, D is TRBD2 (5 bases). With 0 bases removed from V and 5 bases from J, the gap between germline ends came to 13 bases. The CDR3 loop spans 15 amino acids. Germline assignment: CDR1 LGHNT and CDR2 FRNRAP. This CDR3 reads CASGLVGSRKETQYF. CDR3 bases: TGTGCTAGTGGTTTGGTAGGGAGTAGAAAGGAGACCCAGTACTTC.

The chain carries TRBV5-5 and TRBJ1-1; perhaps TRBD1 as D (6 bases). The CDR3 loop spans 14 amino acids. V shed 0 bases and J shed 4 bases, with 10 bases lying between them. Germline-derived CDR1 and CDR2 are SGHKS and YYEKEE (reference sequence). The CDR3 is CASSLAQGITEAFF. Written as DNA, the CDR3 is TGTGCCAGCAGCTTGGCCCAGGGGATCACTGAAGCTTTCTTT.

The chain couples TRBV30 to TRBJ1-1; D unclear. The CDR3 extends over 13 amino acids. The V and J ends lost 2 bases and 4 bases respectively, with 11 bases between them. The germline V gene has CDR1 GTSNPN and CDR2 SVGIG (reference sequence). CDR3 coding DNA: TGTGCCTGGAGTTATGGATCCGGCACTGAAGCTTTCTTT. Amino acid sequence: CAWSYGSGTEAFF.

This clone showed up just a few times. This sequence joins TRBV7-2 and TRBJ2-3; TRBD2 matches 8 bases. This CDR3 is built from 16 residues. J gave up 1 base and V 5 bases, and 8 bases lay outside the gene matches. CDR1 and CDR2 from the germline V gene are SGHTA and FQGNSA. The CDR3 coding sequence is TGTGCCAGCAGCAAAATAGGTAGCGGGGGCACAGATACGCAGTATTTT. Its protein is CASSKIGSGGTDTQYF.

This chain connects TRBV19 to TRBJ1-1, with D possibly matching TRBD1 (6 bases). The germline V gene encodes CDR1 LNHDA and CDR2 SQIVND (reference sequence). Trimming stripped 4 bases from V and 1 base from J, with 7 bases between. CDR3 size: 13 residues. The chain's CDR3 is CASSTRGNTEAFF. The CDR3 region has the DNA TGTGCCAGTAGTACCAGGGGGAACACTGAAGCTTTCTTT.

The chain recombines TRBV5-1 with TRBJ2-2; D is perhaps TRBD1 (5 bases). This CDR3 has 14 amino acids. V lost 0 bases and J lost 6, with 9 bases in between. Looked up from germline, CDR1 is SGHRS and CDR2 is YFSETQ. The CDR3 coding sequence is TGCGCCAGCAGCTTGGGGGGCAGCGCCGGGGAGCTGTTTTTT. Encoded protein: CASSLGGSAGELFF. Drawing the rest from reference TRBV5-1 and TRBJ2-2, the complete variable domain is KAGVTQTPRYLIKTRGQQVTLSCSPISGHRSVSWYQQTPGQGLQFLFEYFSETQRNKGNFPGRFSGRQFSNSRSEMNVSTLELGDSALYLCASSLGGSAGELFFGEGSRLTVL.

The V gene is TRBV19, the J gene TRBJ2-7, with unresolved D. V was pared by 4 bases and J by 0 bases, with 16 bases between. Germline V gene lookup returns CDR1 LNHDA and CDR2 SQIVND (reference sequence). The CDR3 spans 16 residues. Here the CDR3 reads CASSTPEDRSSYEQYF. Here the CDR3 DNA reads TGTGCCAGTAGTACCCCCGAGGACCGAAGCTCCTACGAGCAGTACTTC.